The source of this T cell receptor beta chain is a study of blood T cells in healthy people across ages (dated by TCRdb to 2015 to 2017). For the study in its entirety: In model experiments, template switching captured roughly one uniquely barcoded TCR beta cDNA molecule for every two T cells. Using deep sequencing normalized with unique cDNA molecular identifiers, the study measured how TCR beta repertoire diversity changes with age. To avoid experimental bias, donors of different ages were distributed randomly across sequencing lanes. Using the same blood draw, the study looked at two additional independent replicas of 1 million unique cDNA reads for two donors, one aged 18 to 29 and the other aged 80 or older. The donors were divided into four age groups: young (average around 15 years), middle-aged (around 41), aged (around 59) and long-lived (roughly 86). Broader findings and caveats from the paper: The CMV infection status of donors was not known, potentially confounding age-related changes in expanded clonotypes. A strong correlation was found between observed TCR beta diversity and the percentage of naive T cells measured by flow cytometry. Estimates of total diversity based on one million sequenced T cells were regarded as lower bounds and as underestimates. Compared with the aged group, the long-lived group had more naive CD4+ T cells, fewer expanded clones and increased TCR diversity, a pattern suggesting age selection. Observed TCR beta diversity per million T cells fell roughly linearly with age, and a significant reduction was already apparent by age about 38. Because profiling used bulk unsorted PBMCs, naive and antigen-experienced compartments could not be compared conclusively.

Library generation was performed with 5' RACE. The sequencing machine was an Illumina HiSeq 2500. A second PCR of roughly 7 to 11 cycles was performed with a sample-barcoded 5' primer and a J-beta primer mix. A template-switch 5' adaptor carrying 12 random nucleotides introduced a unique molecular identifier onto each TCR beta cDNA molecule. At least 3 million CDR3-containing paired-end reads were obtained from each sample. First-strand cDNA synthesis was performed from all RNA using the Mint cDNA synthesis kit, with priming by a TRBC-specific oligonucleotide. All cDNA was treated with uracil-DNA glycosylase and then went through a first 18-cycle PCR with the universal primers M1SS and BC2_uni_R. The original pipeline was this. For normalization, 1 million high-quality reads were randomly selected from each sample, with every read carrying a distinct molecular identifier. Reads sharing molecular identifiers were discarded rather than binned into consensus sequences. MiTCR, with a Q25 quality threshold and the strictest error-elimination algorithm, was used for CDR3 identification, clonotype clustering and error correction. Lower-bound total TCR beta diversity was estimated with a nonparametric unseen species model using Euler transformation. TCRdb itself trimmed the public reads at Q25 with fastp, ran MiXCR and retained productive beta chains. CDR3 protein duplicates are merged, each entry listing the most common genes and DNA. V and J calls and clone size were set by TCRdb, not the authors. In all, the sample holds about 640,000 distinct CDR3 sequences, and 58% of those were seen once. The biggest ten clones account for about two fifths of the sample.

Here V drops 5 bases and J drops 4 bases, and the junction holds 12 bases not matched to any gene. The CDR3 goes from the cysteine to the phenylalanine over 16 residues. CDR3 DNA only is kept here, 48 bases in frame from base 1. CDR1 LNHNV and CDR2 YYDKDF are derived from the germline V gene (reference sequence). A word on this clonotype: Which antigen it targets is not known. It has no much larger one-base neighbor in the sample; base qualities were not kept.

Systemically healthy Caucasian individuals from Russia, around 38 in total and aged 6 to 90 years, were included as donors. Ten milliliters of peripheral blood were drawn from each donor into EDTA-treated Vacutainer tubes. PBMCs were isolated by Ficoll-Paque density-gradient centrifugation, with at least 6 million obtained per sample. Total RNA, at least 5.5 micrograms per sample, was extracted from PBMCs with Trizol reagent. Naive CD45RAhigh/CD27high T cell percentages were measured by flow cytometry on a PBMC aliquot from every donor. The chain was built from TRBV15 and TRBJ1-2; 8 central nucleotides agree with TRBD1. The receptor's source is a man between 60 and 75 years old in good health. The specimen was blood. Here is the DNA: TGTGCCACCAGCGCCGAGACAGGGGCCGTCTTCTATGGCTACACCTTC. The translation is CATSAETGAVFYGYTF.